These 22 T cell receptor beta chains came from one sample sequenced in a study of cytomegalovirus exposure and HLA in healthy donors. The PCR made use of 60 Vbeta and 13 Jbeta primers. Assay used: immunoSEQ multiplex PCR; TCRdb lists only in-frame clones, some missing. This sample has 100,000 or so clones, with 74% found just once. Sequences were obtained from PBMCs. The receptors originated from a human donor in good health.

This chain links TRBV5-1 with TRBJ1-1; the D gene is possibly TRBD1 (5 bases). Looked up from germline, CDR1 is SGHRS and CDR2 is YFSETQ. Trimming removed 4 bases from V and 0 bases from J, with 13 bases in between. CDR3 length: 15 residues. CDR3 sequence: CASSPVAGMNTEAFF. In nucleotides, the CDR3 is TGCGCCAGCAGCCCCGTAGCAGGGATGAACACTGAAGCTTTCTTT.

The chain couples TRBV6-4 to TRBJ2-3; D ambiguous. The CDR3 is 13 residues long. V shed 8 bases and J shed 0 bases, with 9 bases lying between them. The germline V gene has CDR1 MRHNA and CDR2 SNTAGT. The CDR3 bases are TGTGCCAGCGTCCGGGTTAGCACAGATACGCAGTATTTT. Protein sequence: CASVRVSTDTQYF.

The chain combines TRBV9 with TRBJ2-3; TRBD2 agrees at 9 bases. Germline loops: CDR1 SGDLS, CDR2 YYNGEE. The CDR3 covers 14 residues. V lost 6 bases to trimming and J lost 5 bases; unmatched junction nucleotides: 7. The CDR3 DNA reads TGTGCCAGCACGAGCGGGGGGCCGGTAGATACGCAGTATTTT. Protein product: CASTSGGPVDTQYF.

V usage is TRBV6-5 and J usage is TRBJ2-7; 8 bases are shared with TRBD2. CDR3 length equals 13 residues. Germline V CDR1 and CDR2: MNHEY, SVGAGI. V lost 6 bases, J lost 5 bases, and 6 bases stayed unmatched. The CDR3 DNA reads TGTGCCAGCAGGGCGGGGGGCCGCCACGAGCAGTACTTC. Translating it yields CASRAGGRHEQYF.

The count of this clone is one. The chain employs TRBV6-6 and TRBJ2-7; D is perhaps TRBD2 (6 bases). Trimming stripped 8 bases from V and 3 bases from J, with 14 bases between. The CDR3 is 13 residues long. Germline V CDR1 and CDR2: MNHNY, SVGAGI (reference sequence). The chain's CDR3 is CASGGSGVYEQYF. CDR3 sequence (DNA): TGTGCCAGCGGGGGGTCGGGAGTCTACGAGCAGTACTTC.

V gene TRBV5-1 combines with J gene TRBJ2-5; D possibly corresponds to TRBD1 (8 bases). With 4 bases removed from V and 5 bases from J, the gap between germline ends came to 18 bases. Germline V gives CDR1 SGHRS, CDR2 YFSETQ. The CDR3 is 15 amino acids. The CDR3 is CASSVQTGEGETQYF. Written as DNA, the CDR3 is TGCGCCAGCAGCGTCCAGACAGGGGAGGGGGAGACCCAGTACTTC.

Written as DNA, the CDR3 is TGTGCCAGCAGCCCGGGACAGCCTAACTACGAGCAGTACTTC. It yields the protein CASSPGQPNYEQYF. The chain joins TRBV7-9 to TRBJ2-7; the match to TRBD1 covers 7 bases. The V gene's germline CDR1 is SEHNR and CDR2 FQNEAQ (reference sequence). The CDR3 spans 14 residues. J was trimmed by 3 bases and V by 5 bases; bases with no gene match: 7.

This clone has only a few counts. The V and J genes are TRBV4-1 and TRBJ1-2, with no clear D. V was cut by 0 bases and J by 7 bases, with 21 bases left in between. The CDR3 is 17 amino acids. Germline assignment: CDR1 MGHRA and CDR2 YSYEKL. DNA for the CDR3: TGCGCCAGCAGCCAAGATAACGAGGGCCGAGGCTCCACTGGCTACACCTTC. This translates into CASSQDNEGRGSTGYTF.

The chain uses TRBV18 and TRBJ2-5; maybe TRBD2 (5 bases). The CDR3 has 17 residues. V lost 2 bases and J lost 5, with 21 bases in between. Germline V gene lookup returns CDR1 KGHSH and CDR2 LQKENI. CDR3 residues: CASSPSTSGRGSETQYF. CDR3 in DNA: TGTGCCAGCTCACCATCGACGAGCGGAAGAGGATCGGAGACCCAGTACTTC.

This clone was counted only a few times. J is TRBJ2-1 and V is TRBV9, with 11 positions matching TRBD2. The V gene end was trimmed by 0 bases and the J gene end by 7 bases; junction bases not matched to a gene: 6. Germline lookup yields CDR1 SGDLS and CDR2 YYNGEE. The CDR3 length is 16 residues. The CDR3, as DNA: TGTGCCAGCAGCGTAGGTAGGACTAGCGGGCATAATGAGCAGTTCTTC. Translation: CASSVGRTSGHNEQFF.

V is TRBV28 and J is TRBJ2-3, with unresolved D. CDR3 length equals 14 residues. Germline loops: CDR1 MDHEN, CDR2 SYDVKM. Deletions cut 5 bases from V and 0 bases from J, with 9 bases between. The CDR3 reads CASSPADSTDTQYF. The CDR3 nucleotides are TGTGCCAGCAGTCCCGCAGATAGCACAGATACGCAGTATTTT. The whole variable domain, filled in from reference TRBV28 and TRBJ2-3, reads DVKVTQSSRYLVKRTGEKVFLECVQDMDHENMFWYRQDPGLGLRLIYFSYDVKMKEKGDIPEGYSVSREKKERFSLILESASTNQTSMYLCASSPADSTDTQYFGPGTRLTVL.

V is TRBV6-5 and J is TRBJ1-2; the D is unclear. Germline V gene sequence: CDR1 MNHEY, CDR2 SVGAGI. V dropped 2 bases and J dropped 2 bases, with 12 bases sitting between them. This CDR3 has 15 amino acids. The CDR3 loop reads CASSYVMANNYGYTF. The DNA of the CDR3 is TGTGCCAGCAGTTACGTCATGGCAAACAACTATGGCTACACCTTC.

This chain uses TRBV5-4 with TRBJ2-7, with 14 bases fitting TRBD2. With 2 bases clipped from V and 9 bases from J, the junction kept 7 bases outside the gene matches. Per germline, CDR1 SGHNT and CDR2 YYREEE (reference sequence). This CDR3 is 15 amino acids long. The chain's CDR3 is CASSLGTSGGTRQYF. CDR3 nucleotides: TGTGCCAGCAGCTTAGGGACTAGCGGGGGTACGCGGCAGTACTTC.

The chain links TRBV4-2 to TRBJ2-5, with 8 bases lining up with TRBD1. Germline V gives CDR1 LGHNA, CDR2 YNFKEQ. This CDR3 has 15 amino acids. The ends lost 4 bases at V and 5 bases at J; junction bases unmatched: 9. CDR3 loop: CASSPLPGGAETQYF. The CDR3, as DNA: TGTGCCAGCAGCCCCCTGCCAGGGGGCGCGGAGACCCAGTACTTC.

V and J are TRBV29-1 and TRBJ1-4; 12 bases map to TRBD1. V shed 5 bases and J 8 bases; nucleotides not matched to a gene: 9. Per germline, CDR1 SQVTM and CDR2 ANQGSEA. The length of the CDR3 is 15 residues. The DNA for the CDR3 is TGCAGCGTTCCGGGACAGGGGGCGTTAGGAGAAAAACTGTTTTTT. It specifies CSVPGQGALGEKLFF.

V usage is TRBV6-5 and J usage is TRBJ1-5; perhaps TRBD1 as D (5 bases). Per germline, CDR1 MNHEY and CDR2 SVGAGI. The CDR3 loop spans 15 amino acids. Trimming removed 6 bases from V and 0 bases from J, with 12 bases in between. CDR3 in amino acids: CASRPGEVSNQPQHF. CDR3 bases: TGTGCCAGCAGGCCGGGGGAGGTTAGCAATCAGCCCCAGCATTTT.

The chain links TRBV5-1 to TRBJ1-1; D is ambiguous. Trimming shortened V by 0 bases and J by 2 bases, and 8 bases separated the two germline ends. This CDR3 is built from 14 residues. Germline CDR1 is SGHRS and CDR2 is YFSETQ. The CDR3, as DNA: TGCGCCAGCAGCTTGGCCGTCCTCAACACTGAAGCTTTCTTT. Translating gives CASSLAVLNTEAFF.

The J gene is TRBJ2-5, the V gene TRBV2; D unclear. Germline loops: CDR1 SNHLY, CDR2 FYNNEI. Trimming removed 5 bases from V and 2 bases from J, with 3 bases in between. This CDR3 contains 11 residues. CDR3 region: CASSTQETQYF. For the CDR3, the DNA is TGTGCCAGCAGTACTCAAGAGACCCAGTACTTC.

This CDR3 reads CASSLGNSGNTIYF. As DNA, the CDR3 is TGTGCCAGCAGCTTGGGCAACTCTGGAAACACCATATATTTT. The chain employs TRBV7-3 and TRBJ1-3; no firm D call. The ends were cut back, 3 bases at V and 0 bases at J, with 6 bases in the middle. Germline values: CDR1 SGHTA, CDR2 FQGTGA. The CDR3 runs 14 residues.

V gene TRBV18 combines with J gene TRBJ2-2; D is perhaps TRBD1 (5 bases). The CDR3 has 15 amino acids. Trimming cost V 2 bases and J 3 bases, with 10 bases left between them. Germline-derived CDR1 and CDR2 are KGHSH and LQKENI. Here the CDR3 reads CASSPTQGDTGELFF. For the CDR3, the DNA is TGTGCCAGCTCACCAACCCAGGGTGACACCGGGGAGCTGTTTTTT.

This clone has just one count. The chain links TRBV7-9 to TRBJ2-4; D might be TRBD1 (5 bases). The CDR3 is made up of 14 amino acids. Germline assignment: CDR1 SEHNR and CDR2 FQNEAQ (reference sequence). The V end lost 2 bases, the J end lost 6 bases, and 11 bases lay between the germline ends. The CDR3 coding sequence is TGTGCCAGCAGCTTAAGGCAGGGCGGAAACATTCAGTACTTC. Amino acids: CASSLRQGGNIQYF.

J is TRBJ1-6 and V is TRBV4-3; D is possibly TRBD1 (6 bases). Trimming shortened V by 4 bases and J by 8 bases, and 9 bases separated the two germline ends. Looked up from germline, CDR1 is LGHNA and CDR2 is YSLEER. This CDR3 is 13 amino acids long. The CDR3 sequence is CASSLDSYSPLHF. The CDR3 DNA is TGCGCCAGCAGCCTGGACAGCTATTCACCCCTCCACTTT.